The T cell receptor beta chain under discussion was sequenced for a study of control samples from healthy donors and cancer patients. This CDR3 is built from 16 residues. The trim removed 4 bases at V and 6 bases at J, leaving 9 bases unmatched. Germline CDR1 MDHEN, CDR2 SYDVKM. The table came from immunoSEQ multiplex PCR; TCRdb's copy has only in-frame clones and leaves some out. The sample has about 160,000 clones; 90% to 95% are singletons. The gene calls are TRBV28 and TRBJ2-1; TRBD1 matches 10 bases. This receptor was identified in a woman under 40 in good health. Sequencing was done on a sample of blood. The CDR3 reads CASSSRGDRGGNEQFF. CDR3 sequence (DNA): TGTGCCAGCAGTTCCCGGGGGGACAGGGGCGGCAATGAGCAGTTCTTC.